This TCR beta chain emerged from a study of T cells in Graves' hyperthyroidism and ophthalmopathy. Template material for amplifying TCR beta CDR3 regions consisted of RNA transcripts. The study used the HTBI primer set for a first-round RT-PCR of the TCR CDR3. In TCRdb, the multiplex PCR reads were re-called with MiXCR into one record per CDR3 protein. Among over 500,000 distinct CDR3 sequences, roughly 15% were seen once, and the ten largest hold approximately 16%. Cells are PBMCs isolated from about 10 ml of fresh blood. The ends were cut back, 4 bases at V and 6 bases at J, with 16 bases in the middle. Germline V gene data show CDR1 as ENHRY and CDR2 as SYGVKD. The CDR3 consists of 14 residues. Study-level findings and limits: Stable hyperthyroidism was separated from ophthalmopathy by a model based on 13 V-J features. Blood also contained most expanded thyroid clonotypes above 0.001.

This clonotype showed up just a few times. The antigen remains undetermined. This sequence joins TRBV10-3 and TRBJ2-7; D not resolved. Sequenced input: blood. The source of this sequence is a young woman with Graves' ophthalmopathy. The CDR3 protein is CAISGTSTSVEQYF. CDR3 nucleotides: TGTGCCATCAGTGGAACGAGCACGTCGGTCGAGCAGTACTTC.